The clone carrying this T cell receptor beta chain was seen more than once but under ten times. The CDR3 sequence is 16 residues long. The V gene's germline CDR1 is SQVTM and CDR2 ANQGSEA. V shed 2 bases, J shed 2 bases, and the junction held 6 bases outside the gene matches. Sequencing libraries for TCR beta were prepared with iRepertoire HTBI primers and Arm-PCR of CDR3 regions. TCRdb itself ran the multiplex PCR reads through MiXCR, one entry per CDR3 protein. The profile covers 350,000 to 500,000 distinct CDR3 sequences, with approximately 16% appearing a single time and around 10% taken by the ten largest. The sample originates from a study of regulatory T cells in long-lasting Graves disease. Time point meaning: newly diagnosed GD, antithyroid drugs for less than 3 months. Extracted RNA from PBMCs served as the source of the TCR library. This sample also appeared in a second study, on T cells in Graves' hyperthyroidism and ophthalmopathy. From that study: HTBI primers were used for first-round RT-PCR of the TCR CDR3.

Source: peripheral blood mononuclear cells (PBMCs), taken at new diagnosis, from a patient treated with antithyroid drugs. This sequence originates from a woman aged 25 to 39 with Graves disease. This chain links TRBV29-1 with TRBJ2-2; 9 bases fit TRBD1. DNA for the CDR3: TGCAGCGTTGAAAGGCGGGACAGGGCCAACACCGGGGAGCTGTTTTTT. Translation gives CSVERRDRANTGELFF.